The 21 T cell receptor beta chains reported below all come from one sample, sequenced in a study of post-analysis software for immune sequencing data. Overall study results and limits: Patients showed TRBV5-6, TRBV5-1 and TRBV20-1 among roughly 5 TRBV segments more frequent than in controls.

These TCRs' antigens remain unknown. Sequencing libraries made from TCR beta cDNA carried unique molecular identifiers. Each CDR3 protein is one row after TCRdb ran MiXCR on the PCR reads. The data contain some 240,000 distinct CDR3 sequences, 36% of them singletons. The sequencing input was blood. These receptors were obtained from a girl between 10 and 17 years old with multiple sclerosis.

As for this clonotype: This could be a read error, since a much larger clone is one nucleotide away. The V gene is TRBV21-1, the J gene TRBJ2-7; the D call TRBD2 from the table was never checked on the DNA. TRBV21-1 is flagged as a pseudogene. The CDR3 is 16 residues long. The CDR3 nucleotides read TGTGCCAGCAGCAAAGCGCCGGCTGGCGGGAGTGGTGAGCAGTACTTC. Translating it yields CASSKAPAGGSGEQYF.

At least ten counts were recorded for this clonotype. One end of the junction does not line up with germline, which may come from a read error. The chain's CDR3 is CASSALAGGISYNGQFF. In DNA, the CDR3 is TGTGCCAGCAGCGCATTAGCGGGAGGGATCTCCTACAATGGGCAGTTCTTC. The chain combines TRBV7-2 with TRBJ2-1, with TRBD2 matching 11 bases. CDR3 length: 17 residues. Per germline, CDR1 SGHTA and CDR2 FQGNSA.

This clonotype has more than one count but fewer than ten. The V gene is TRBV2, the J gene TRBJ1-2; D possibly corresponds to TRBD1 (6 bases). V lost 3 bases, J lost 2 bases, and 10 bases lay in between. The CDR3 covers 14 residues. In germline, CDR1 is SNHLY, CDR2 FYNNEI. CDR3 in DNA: TGTGCCAGCAGTGAGTGGCAGGGGAACTATGGCTACACCTTC. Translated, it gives CASSEWQGNYGYTF.

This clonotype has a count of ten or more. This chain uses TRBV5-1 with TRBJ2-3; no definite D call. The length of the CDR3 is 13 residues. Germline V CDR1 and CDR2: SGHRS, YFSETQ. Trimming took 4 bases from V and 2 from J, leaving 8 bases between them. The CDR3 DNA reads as TGCGCCAGCAGCGTTGACAACACAGATACGCAGTATTTT. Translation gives CASSVDNTDTQYF.

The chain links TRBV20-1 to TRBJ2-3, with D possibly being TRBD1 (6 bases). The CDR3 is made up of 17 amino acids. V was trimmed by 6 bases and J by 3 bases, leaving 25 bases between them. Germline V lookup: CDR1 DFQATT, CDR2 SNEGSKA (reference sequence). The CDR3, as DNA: TGCAGTGCCCCAGGGGACGGAGCGGAGAAAATTACAGATACGCAGTATTTT. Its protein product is CSAPGDGAEKITDTQYF.

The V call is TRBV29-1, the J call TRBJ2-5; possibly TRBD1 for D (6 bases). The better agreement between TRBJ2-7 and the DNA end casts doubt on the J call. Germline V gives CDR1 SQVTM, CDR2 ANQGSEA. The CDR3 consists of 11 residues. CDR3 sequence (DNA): TGCAGCGTTGGACAGGTGGGCGAGCAGTACTTC. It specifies CSVGQVGEQYF.

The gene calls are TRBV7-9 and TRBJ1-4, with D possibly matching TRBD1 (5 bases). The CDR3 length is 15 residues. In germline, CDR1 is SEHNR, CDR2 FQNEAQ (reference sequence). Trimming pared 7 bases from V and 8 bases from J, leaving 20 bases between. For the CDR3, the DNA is TGTGCCAGCACCCTTGGATGGGGGTTGGACGAAAAACTGTTTTTT. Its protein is CASTLGWGLDEKLFF. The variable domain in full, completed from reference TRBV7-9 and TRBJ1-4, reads DTGVSQNPRHKITKRGQNVTFRCDPISEHNRLYWYRQTLGQGPEFLTYFQNEAQLEKSRLLSDRFSAERPKGSFSTLEIQRTEQGDSAMYLCASTLGWGLDEKLFFGSGTQLSVL.

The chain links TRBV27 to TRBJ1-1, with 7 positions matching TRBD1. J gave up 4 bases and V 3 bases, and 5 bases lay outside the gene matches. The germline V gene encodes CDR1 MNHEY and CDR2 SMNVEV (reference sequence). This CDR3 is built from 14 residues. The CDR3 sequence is CASSLTGRSTEAFF. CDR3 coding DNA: TGTGCCAGCAGTTTGACAGGGAGGAGCACTGAAGCTTTCTTT.

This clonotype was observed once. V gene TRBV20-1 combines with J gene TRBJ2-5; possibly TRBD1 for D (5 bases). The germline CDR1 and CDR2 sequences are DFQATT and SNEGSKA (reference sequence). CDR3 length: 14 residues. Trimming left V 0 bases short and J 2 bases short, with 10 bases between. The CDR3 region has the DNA TGCAGTGCTAGAGAAGGGGCAGGGCAAGAGACCCAGTACTTC. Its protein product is CSAREGAGQETQYF.

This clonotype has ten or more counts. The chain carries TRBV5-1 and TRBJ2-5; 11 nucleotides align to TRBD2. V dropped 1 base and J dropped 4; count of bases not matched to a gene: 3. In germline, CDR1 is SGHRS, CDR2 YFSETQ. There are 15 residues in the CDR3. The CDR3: CASSLTSGRSETQYF. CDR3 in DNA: TGCGCCAGCAGCTTGACTAGCGGGAGATCAGAGACCCAGTACTTC.

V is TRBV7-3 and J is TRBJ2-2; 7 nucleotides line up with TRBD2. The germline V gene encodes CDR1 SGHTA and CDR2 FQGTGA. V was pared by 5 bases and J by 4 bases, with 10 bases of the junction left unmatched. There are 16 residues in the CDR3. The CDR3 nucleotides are TGTGCCAGCAGCCCCCCTAGTGCGGGGGTCACCGGGGAGCTGTTTTTT. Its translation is CASSPPSAGVTGELFF.

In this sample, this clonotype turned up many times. CDR3 nucleotides: TGCGCCAGCAGCTTTACTAGCGGGGGCTCTGGGGCCAACGTCCTGACTTTC. Its translation is CASSFTSGGSGANVLTF. V is TRBV5-1 and J is TRBJ2-6; 11 positions match TRBD2. The CDR3 extends over 17 amino acids. CDR1 SGHRS and CDR2 YFSETQ come from the germline V gene. Unmatched junction bases numbered 1, after V lost 2 bases and J lost 0 bases.

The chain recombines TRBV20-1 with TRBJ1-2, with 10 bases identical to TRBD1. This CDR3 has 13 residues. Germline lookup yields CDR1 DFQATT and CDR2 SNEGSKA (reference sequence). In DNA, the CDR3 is TGCAGCCCTCCGGGACAGGGGAACTATGGCTACACCTTC. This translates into CSPPGQGNYGYTF.

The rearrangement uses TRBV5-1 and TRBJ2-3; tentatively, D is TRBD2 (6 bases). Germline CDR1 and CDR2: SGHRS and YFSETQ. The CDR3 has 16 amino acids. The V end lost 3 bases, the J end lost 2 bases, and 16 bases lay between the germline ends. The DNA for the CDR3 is TGCGCCAGCAGCTCGGGACTCAGCGCACACACAGATACGCAGTATTTT. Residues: CASSSGLSAHTDTQYF.

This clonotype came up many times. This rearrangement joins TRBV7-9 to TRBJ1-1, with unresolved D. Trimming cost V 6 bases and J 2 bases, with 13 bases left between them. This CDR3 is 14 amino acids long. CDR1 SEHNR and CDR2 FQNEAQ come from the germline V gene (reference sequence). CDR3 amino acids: CASRSFKGNTEAFF. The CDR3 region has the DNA TGTGCCAGCAGATCCTTTAAAGGAAACACTGAAGCTTTCTTT.

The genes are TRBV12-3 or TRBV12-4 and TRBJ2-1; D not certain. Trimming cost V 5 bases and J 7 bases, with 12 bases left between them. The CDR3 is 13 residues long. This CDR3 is CASSPPLGNEQFF. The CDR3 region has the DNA TGTGCCAGCAGTCCACCTTTGGGTAATGAGCAGTTCTTC.

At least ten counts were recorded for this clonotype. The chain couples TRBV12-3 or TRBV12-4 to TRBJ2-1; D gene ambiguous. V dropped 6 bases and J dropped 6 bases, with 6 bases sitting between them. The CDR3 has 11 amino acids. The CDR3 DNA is TGTGCCAGCAGAGAGAGCAATGAGCAGTTCTTC. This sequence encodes CASRESNEQFF.

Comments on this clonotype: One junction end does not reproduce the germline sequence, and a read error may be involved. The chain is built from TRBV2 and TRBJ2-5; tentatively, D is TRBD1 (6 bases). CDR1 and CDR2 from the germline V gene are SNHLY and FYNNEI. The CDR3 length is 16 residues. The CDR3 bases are TGTACCAGCAGCCACTCCCGACAGGCCCAGGCGGAGACCCAGTACTTC. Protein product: CTSSHSRQAQAETQYF. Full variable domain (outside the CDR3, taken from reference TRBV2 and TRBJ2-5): EPEVTQTPSHQVTQMGQEVILRCVPISNHLYFYWYRQILGQKVEFLVSFYNNEISEKSEIFDDQFSVERPDGSNFTLKIRSTKLEDSAMYFCTSSHSRQAQAETQYFGPGTRLLVL.

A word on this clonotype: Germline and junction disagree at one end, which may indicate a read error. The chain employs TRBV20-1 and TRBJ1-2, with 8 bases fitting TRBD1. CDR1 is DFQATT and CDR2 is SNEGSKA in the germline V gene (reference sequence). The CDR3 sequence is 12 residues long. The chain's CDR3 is CSANDRGFGHAF. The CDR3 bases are TGCAGTGCAAATGACAGGGGTTTTGGGCACGCCTTC.

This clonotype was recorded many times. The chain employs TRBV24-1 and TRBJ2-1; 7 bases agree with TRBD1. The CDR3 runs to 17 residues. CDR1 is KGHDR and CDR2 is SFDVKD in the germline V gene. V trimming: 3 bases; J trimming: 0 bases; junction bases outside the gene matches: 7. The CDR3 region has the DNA TGTGCCACCAGTGATCCCGAGACAGGGACCTCCTACAATGAGCAGTTCTTC. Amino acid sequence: CATSDPETGTSYNEQFF.

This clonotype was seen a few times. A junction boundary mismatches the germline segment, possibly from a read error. The CDR3 is CAGSYGTSGRRDEEFF. For the CDR3, the DNA is TGTGCCGGCAGCTATGGGACTAGCGGGAGGAGGGATGAGGAGTTCTTC. J is TRBJ2-1 and V is TRBV12-3 or TRBV12-4; 15 bases are shared with TRBD2. CDR3 length: 16 residues.